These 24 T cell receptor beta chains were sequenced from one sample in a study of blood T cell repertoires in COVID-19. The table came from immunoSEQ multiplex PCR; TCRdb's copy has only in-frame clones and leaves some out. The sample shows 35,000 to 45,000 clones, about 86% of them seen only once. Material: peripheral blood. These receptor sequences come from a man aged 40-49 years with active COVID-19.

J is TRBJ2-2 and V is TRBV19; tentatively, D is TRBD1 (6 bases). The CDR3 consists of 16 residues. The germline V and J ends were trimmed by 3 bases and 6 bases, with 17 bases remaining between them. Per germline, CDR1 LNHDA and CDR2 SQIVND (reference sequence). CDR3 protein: CASSIRLLQGPGELFF. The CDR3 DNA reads TGTGCCAGTAGTATCCGGTTGCTACAGGGTCCCGGGGAGCTGTTTTTT.

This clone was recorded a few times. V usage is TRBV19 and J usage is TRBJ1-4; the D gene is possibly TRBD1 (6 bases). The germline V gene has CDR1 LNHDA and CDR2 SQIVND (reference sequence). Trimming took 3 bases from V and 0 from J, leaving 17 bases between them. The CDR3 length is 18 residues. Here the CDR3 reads CASSIKGVDPATNEKLFF. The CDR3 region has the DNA TGTGCCAGTAGTATCAAGGGGGTTGACCCTGCAACTAATGAAAAACTGTTTTTT.

The CDR3 nucleotides are TGTGCCAGCAGCCAAGTGGGGAGGGTGGACAACACCATATATTTT. This encodes CASSQVGRVDNTIYF. J is TRBJ1-3 and V is TRBV14; D remains unclear. The germline gives CDR1 SGHDN, CDR2 FVKESK. V dropped 1 base and J dropped 7 bases, with 14 bases sitting between them. The CDR3 is 15 amino acids.

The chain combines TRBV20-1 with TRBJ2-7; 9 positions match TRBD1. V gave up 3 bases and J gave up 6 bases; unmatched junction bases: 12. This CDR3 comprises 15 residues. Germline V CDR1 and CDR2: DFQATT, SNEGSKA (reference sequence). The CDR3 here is CSASSGTGRPSEQYF. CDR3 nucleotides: TGCAGTGCTAGTTCCGGGACAGGGAGACCGTCCGAGCAGTACTTC.

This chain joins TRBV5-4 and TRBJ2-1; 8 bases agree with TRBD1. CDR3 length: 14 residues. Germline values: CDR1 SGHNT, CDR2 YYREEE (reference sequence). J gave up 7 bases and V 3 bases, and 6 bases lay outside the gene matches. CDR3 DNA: TGTGCCAGCAGCTCAGGACAGGGCGGGAATGAGCAGTTCTTC. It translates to CASSSGQGGNEQFF.

CDR3 protein: CASSVTSSSLQETQYF. CDR3 in DNA: TGTGCCAGCAGTGTAACTAGCTCGAGTCTGCAAGAGACCCAGTACTTC. This rearrangement joins TRBV2 to TRBJ2-5, with a possible D match to TRBD2 (6 bases). The V end lost 4 bases, the J end lost 2 bases, and 17 bases lay between the germline ends. The CDR3 is 16 amino acids. The germline CDR1 and CDR2 sequences are SNHLY and FYNNEI.

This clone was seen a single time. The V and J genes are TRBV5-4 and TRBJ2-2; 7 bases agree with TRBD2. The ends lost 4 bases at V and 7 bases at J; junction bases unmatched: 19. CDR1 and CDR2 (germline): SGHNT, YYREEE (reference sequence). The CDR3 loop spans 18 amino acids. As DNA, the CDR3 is TGTGCCAGCAGCCCCCGCCCCGGGTGGGGGAGGGCCAGCGGGGAGCTGTTTTTT. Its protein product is CASSPRPGWGRASGELFF.

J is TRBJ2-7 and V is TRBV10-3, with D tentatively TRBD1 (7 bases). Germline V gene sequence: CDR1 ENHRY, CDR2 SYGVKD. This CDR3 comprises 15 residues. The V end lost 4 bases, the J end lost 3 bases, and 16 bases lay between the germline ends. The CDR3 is CAISGTGQGGYEQYF. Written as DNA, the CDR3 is TGTGCCATCAGTGGAACTGGGCAGGGGGGCTACGAGCAGTACTTC.

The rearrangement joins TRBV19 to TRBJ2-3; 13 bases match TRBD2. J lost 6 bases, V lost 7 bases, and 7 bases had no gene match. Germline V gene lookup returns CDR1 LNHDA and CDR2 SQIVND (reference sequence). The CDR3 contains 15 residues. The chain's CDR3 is CASKGTSGTADTQYF. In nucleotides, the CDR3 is TGTGCCAGTAAGGGGACTAGCGGGACAGCGGATACGCAGTATTTT.

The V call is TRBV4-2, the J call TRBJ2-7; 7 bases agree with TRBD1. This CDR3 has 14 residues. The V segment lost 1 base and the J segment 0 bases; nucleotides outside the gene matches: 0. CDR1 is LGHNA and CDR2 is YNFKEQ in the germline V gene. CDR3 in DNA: TGTGCCAGCAGCCAAGGGGACAGCTCCTACGAGCAGTACTTC. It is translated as CASSQGDSSYEQYF.

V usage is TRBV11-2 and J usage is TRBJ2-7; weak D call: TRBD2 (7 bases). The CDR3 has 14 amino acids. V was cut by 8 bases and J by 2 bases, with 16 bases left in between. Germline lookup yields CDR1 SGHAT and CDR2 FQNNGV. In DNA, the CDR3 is TGTGCCAGCCGCGGGAGTCAGGGGACCTACGAGCAGTACTTC. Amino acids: CASRGSQGTYEQYF. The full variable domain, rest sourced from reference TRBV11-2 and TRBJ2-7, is EAGVAQSPRYKIIEKRQSVAFWCNPISGHATLYWYQQILGQGPKLLIQFQNNGVVDDSQLPKDRFSAERLKGVDSTLKIQPAKLEDSAVYLCASRGSQGTYEQYFGPGTRLTVT.

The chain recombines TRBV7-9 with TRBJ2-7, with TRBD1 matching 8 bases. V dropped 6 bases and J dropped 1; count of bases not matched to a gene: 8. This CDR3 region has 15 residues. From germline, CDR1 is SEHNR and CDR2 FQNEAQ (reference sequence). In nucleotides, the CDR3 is TGTGCCAGCAGGGAGACAGGGGCCGTTTCCTACGAGCAGTACTTC. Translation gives CASRETGAVSYEQYF.

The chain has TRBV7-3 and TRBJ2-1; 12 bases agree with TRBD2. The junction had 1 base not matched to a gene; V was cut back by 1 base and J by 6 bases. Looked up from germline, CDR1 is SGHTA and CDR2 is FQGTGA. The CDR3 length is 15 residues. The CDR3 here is CASSLRLAGANEQFF. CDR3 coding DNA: TGTGCCAGCAGCTTAAGACTAGCGGGAGCCAATGAGCAGTTCTTC.

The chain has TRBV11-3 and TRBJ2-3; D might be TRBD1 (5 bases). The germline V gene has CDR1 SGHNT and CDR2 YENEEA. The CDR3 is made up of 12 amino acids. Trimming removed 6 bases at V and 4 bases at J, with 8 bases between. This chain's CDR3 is CASSVGADTQYF. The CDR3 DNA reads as TGTGCCAGCAGTGTAGGGGCAGATACGCAGTATTTT.

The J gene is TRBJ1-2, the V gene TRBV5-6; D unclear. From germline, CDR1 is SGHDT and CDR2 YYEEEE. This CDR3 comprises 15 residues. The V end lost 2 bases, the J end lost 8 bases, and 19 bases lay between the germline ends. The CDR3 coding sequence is TGTGCCAGCAGCTTCCCAGACTCAAGGTTATCGGGCTACACCTTC. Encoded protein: CASSFPDSRLSGYTF.

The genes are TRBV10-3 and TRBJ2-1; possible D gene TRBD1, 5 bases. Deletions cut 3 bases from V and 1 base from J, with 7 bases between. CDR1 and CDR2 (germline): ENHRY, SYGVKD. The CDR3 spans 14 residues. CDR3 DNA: TGTGCCATCAGTGATCAGGGATCCTACAATGAGCAGTTCTTC. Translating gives CAISDQGSYNEQFF.

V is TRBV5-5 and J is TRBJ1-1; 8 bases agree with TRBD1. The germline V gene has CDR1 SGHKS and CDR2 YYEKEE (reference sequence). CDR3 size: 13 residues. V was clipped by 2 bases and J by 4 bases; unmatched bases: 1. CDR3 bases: TGTGCCAGCAGCTTTCAGGGGGCCACTGAAGCTTTCTTT. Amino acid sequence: CASSFQGATEAFF.

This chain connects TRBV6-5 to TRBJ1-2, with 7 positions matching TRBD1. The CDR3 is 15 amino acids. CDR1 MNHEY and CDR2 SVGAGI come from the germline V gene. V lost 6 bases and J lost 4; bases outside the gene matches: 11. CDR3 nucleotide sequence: TGTGCCAGCAGCCTCGGACAGGCGGCGTCCTATGGCTACACCTTC. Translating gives CASSLGQAASYGYTF.

CDR3 bases: TGTGCCAGCAGTGAAAACCCCAGATACACCGGGGAGCTGTTTTTT. Translation gives CASSENPRYTGELFF. This chain uses TRBV2 with TRBJ2-2; D unresolved. Trimming took off 2 bases at V and 3 bases at J, with 10 bases between the two ends. The CDR3 extends over 15 amino acids. Per the germline V gene, CDR1 is SNHLY and CDR2 is FYNNEI. The full variable domain, its missing parts supplied by reference TRBV2 and TRBJ2-2, is EPEVTQTPSHQVTQMGQEVILRCVPISNHLYFYWYRQILGQKVEFLVSFYNNEISEKSEIFDDQFSVERPDGSNFTLKIRSTKLEDSAMYFCASSENPRYTGELFFGEGSRLTVL.

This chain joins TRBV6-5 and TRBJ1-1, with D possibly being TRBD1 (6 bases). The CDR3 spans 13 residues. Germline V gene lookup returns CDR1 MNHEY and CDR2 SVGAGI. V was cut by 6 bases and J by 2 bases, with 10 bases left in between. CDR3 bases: TGTGCCAGCAGCCGACAGGAAAACACTGAAGCTTTCTTT. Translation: CASSRQENTEAFF.

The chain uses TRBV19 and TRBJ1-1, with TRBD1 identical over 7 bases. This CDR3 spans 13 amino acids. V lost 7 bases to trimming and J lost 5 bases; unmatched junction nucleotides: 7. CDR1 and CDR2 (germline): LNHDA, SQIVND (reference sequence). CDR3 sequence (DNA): TGTGCCAGTACCCTCAGGGGGATGACTGAAGCTTTCTTT. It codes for CASTLRGMTEAFF.

The CDR3 nucleotides are TGTGCCAGCAGTTCCTATTACGGGGGAGGAGATACGCAGTATTTT. This sequence encodes CASSSYYGGGDTQYF. V gene TRBV6-4 combines with J gene TRBJ2-3, with a tentative D call TRBD2 (6 bases). Germline CDR1 MRHNA, CDR2 SNTAGT. The CDR3 is made up of 15 amino acids. V shed 5 bases and J shed 5 bases, with 17 bases lying between them.

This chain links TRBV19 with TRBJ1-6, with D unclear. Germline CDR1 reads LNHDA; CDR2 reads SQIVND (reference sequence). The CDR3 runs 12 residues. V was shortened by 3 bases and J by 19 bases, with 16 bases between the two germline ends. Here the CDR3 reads CASSMSAGGIHF. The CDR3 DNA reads TGTGCCAGTAGTATGTCCGCCGGCGGAATTCACTTT.

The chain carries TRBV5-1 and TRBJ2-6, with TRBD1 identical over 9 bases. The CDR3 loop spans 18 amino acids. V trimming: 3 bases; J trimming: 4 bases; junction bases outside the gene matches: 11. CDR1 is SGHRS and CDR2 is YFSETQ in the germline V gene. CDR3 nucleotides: TGCGCCAGCAGCTCTCTTCCGGGACAGGGAGCCGGGGCCAACGTCCTGACTTTC. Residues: CASSSLPGQGAGANVLTF.